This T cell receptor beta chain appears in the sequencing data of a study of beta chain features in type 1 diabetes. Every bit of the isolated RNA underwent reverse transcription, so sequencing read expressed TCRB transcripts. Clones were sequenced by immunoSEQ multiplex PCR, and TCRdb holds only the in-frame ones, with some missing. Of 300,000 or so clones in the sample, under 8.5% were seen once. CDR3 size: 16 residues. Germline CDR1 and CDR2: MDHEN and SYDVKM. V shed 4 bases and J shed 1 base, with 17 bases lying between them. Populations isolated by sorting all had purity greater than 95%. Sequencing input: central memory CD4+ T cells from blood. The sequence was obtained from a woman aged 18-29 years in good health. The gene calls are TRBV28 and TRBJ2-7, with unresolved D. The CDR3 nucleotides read TGTGCCAGCAGTTCTCTTGATCTTTGGCAGTCCTACGAGCAGTACTTC. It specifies CASSSLDLWQSYEQYF. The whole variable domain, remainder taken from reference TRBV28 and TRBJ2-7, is DVKVTQSSRYLVKRTGEKVFLECVQDMDHENMFWYRQDPGLGLRLIYFSYDVKMKEKGDIPEGYSVSREKKERFSLILESASTNQTSMYLCASSSLDLWQSYEQYFGPGTRLTVT.